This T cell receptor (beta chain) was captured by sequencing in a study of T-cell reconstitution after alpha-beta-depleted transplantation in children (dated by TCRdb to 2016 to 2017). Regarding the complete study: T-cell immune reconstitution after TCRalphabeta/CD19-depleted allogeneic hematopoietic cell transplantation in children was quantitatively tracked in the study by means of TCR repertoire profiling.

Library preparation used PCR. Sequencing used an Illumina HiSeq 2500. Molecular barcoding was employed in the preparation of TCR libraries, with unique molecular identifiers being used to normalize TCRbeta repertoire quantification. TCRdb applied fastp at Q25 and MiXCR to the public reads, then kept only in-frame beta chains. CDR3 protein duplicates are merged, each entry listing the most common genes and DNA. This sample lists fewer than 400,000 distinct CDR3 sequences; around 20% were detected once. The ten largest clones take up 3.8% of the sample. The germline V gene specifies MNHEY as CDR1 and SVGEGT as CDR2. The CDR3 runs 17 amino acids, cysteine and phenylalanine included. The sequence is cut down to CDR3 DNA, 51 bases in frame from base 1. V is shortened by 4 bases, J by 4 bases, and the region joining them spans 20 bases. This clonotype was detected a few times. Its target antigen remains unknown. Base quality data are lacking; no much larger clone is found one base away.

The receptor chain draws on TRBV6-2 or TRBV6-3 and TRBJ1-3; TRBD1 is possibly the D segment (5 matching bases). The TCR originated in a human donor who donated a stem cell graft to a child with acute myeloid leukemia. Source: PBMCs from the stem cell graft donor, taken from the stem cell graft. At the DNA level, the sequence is TGTGCCAGCAGTTCGGCTATGACAGTCCGACGGGGAAACACCATATATTTT. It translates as CASSSAMTVRRGNTIYF.